A selection of T cell receptor beta chains follows, all from one sample in a study of OX40 agonist ivuxolimab in advanced cancers. Sequencing was performed with immunoSEQ multiplex PCR; in TCRdb, only in-frame clones are kept and a portion is missing. The sample holds 65,000 to 95,000 clones, about 90% seen once. Here the sequenced sample was CD4+ or CD8+ T cells sorted from blood, taken in a trial of the OX40 agonist ivuxolimab. These receptors originate from an adult with an advanced solid tumor such as melanoma, head and neck, liver or kidney cancer. Both conserved end residues are part of each CDR3. The D gene is left open where the match is weak. Not every row has a clone size; where given, it reads once, few, many or a size class.

V	length	D	J	size	DNA	CDR3
TRBV7-2	9	-	TRBJ1-1	-	TGTGCCAGCAGCTTCGAAGCTTTCTTT	CASSFEAFF
TRBV5-1	14	-	TRBJ1-4	-	TGCGCCAGCAGCACGGGACACTCTAATGAAAAACTGTTTTTT	CASSTGHSNEKLFF
TRBV7-2	15	TRBD2	TRBJ2-7	-	TGTGCCAGCAGATTCAGCGGGAGGGCCCCTTACGAGCAGTACTTC	CASRFSGRAPYEQYF
TRBV19	13	-	TRBJ2-7	few	TGTGCCAGTAGTATGGGACTCCTCTCCGAGCAGTACTTC	CASSMGLLSEQYF
TRBV29-1	13	-	TRBJ2-1	-	TGCAGCGCACTCCAAAGCCCCGGGAGTGAGCAGTTCTTC	CSALQSPGSEQFF
TRBV4-3	14	-	TRBJ2-3	-	TGCGCCAGCGGTGGCAGGACCGGAATAGATACGCAGTATTTT	CASGGRTGIDTQYF
TRBV7-3	14	TRBD2	TRBJ2-7	-	TGTGCCAGCAGCTTAGGGACTAGCGGGAGCGAGCAGTACTTC	CASSLGTSGSEQYF
TRBV10-3	12	-	TRBJ1-1	-	TGTGCCATCAGAGACAGTAACACTGAAGCTTTCTTT	CAIRDSNTEAFF
TRBV6-4	15	TRBD2	TRBJ2-2	few	TGTGCCAGCAGTGTCCTAGCGGGAACCACCGGGGAGCTGTTTTTT	CASSVLAGTTGELFF
TRBV28	15	TRBD1	TRBJ2-2	once	TGTGCCAGCAGTCGGGCCGGGACAGGAATCGGGGAGCTGTTTTTT	CASSRAGTGIGELFF
TRBV9	17	TRBD1	TRBJ1-3	-	TGTGCCAGCAGCCCTCGGGACAGTGTCCTGTCTGGAAACACCATATATTTT	CASSPRDSVLSGNTIYF
TRBV28	14	-	TRBJ1-1	-	TGTGCCAGCAGGGGGGGGGCAGACTTCCCTGAAGCTTTCTTT	CASRGGADFPEAFF
TRBV30	14	-	TRBJ2-1	-	TGTGCCTGGAGTGTTCGGAGCGGCTGGGATGAGCAGTTCTTC	CAWSVRSGWDEQFF
TRBV28	16	TRBD1	TRBJ1-1	-	TGTGCCAGCATCGAAACAGGGGCTAGAGGCGACACTGAAGCTTTCTTT	CASIETGARGDTEAFF
TRBV2	12	-	TRBJ2-5	-	TGTGCCAGCAGACAGGGTGGAGAGACCCAGTACTTC	CASRQGGETQYF
TRBV5-1	14	TRBD2	TRBJ2-5	-	TGCGCCAGCAGCTATATAGCGGGAGTGGAGACCCAGTACTTC	CASSYIAGVETQYF
TRBV6-5	15	TRBD1	TRBJ2-7	once	TGTGCCAGCAGTTACCAGGGACAGGGGGCGCGAGAGCAGTACTTC	CASSYQGQGAREQYF
TRBV25-1	13	-	TRBJ1-2	once	TGTGCCAGCAGTGTACGGGAGAACTATGGCTACACCTTC	CASSVRENYGYTF
TRBV4-3	13	-	TRBJ2-7	once	TGCGCCAGCAGCCAAGATACAAATGGGGAGCAGTACTTC	CASSQDTNGEQYF
TRBV6-5	14	-	TRBJ2-7	-	TGTGCCAGCACCCCCGACAGGTTTCCCTACGAGCAGTACTTC	CASTPDRFPYEQYF
TRBV7-6	15	TRBD2	TRBJ2-3	-	TGTGCCAGCACCCGGACTAGCGGGACAACAGATACGCAGTATTTT	CASTRTSGTTDTQYF
TRBV28	17	TRBD2	TRBJ2-1	-	TGTGCCAGCAGAGGGACTAGCGGACTAAGCTCCTACAATGAGCAGTTCTTC	CASRGTSGLSSYNEQFF
TRBV6-6	14	TRBD1	TRBJ2-5	-	TGTGCCACTAGACCGGGACAGGGACAAGAGACCCAGTACTTC	CATRPGQGQETQYF
TRBV9	17	-	TRBJ1-3	-	TGTGCCAGCAGCGTAGCTAGCGGACAGTCCTTCCAAAACACCATATATTTT	CASSVASGQSFQNTIYF
TRBV5-1	13	-	TRBJ2-7	-	TGCGCCAGCAGCTTGTCGTCTGTCCACGAGCAGTACTTC	CASSLSSVHEQYF
TRBV9	15	TRBD1	TRBJ2-2	-	TGTGCCAGCAGCGTAGGTTCAGGGGGCACCGGGGAGCTGTTTTTT	CASSVGSGGTGELFF
TRBV6-5	16	TRBD2	TRBJ2-5	-	TGTGCCAGCAGTTACTCAAGCGGGAGGGGCCGCGAGACCCAGTACTTC	CASSYSSGRGRETQYF
TRBV5-1	13	-	TRBJ2-2	-	TGCGCCAGCGGACCTCTCAACACCGGGGAGCTGTTTTTT	CASGPLNTGELFF
TRBV7-2	15	TRBD2	TRBJ2-1	-	TGTGCCAGCAGCCCCCGGACTAGCGCCGACAATGAGCAGTTCTTC	CASSPRTSADNEQFF
TRBV7-9	17	-	TRBJ2-2	-	TGTGCCAGCAGCCCACGTGTCACAGAAAAGAACACCGGGGAGCTGTTTTTT	CASSPRVTEKNTGELFF
TRBV19	12	TRBD1	TRBJ2-7	-	TGTGCCAGTTCGACAGGGAGCTACGAGCAGTACTTC	CASSTGSYEQYF
TRBV19	14	-	TRBJ1-5	-	TGTGCCAGTAGCGGGGACACCACATATCAGCCCCAGCATTTT	CASSGDTTYQPQHF
TRBV19	17	TRBD1	TRBJ1-5	few	TGTGCCAGTAGTATGCGCCAGGGGGCCAGAGGGGATCAGCCCCAGCATTTT	CASSMRQGARGDQPQHF
TRBV29-1	14	TRBD1	TRBJ1-1	few	TGCAGCGTCGACCCCGGGACAGAGAACACTGAAGCTTTCTTT	CSVDPGTENTEAFF
TRBV30	17	-	TRBJ2-3	few	TGTGCCTTGGCGGGAAATCCCCAAGACGCTAGCACAGATACGCAGTATTTT	CALAGNPQDASTDTQYF
TRBV7-9	15	-	TRBJ1-1	-	TGTGCCAGCAGCTTAGCGTTTGGAGGGTACGCTGAAGCTTTCTTT	CASSLAFGGYAEAFF
TRBV7-3	14	-	TRBJ1-1	once	TGTGCCAGCAGCTTATTTGGAGCGAACACTGAAGCTTTCTTT	CASSLFGANTEAFF
TRBV5-1	14	-	TRBJ2-7	-	TGCGCCAGCAAGGCGGGCTCGGGCGGCAACGAGCAGTACTTC	CASKAGSGGNEQYF
TRBV9	14	-	TRBJ2-3	-	TGTGCCAGCAGCCGATTATCCGGGACAGATACGCAGTATTTT	CASSRLSGTDTQYF
TRBV18	15	TRBD2	TRBJ2-1	-	TGTGCCAGCTCGGAACGGGAGGGCCACAGGGATGAGCAGTTCTTC	CASSEREGHRDEQFF